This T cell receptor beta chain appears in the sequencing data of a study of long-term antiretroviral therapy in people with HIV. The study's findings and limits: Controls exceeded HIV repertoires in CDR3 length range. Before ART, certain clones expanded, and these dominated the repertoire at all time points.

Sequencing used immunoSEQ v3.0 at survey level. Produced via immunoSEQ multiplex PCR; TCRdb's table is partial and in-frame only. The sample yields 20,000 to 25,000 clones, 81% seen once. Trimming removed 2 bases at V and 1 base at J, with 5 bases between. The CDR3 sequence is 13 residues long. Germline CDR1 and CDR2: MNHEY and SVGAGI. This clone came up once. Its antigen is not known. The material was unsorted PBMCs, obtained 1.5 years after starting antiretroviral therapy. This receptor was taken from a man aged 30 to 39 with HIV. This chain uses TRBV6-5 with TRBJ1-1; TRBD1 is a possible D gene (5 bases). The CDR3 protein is CASSYGGNTEAFF. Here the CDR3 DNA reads TGTGCCAGCAGTTACGGGGGGAACACTGAAGCTTTCTTT.